This note documents a single T cell receptor beta chain sequence. Its antigen is unidentified. Measured with immunoSEQ multiplex PCR; TCRdb has only the in-frame clones, and not every one. The sample lists about 100,000 clones, 88% occurring once. The germline V and J ends were trimmed by 6 bases and 7 bases, with 10 bases remaining between them. The CDR3 covers 11 residues. From germline, CDR1 is DFQATT and CDR2 SNEGSKA (reference sequence). The sample belongs to a study of identifying expanded T cells in peripheral blood. Whole-study results and caveats: Variance in clone template counts between approximately two-week samples significantly increased with total template count across all healthy donors.

Healthy donors had no documented immune events, such as infections, while sampled. Sequencing was done on a sample of blood. This rearrangement joins TRBV20-1 to TRBJ1-3; D is unclear. This TCR was recovered from a person between 18 and 70 years old in good health. CDR3 DNA: TGCAGTGCAACCCTGGTGAACACCATATATTTT. Translating it yields CSATLVNTIYF.